The 14 T cell receptor beta chains below were found in one sample sequenced in a study of blood T cell repertoires in COVID-19. The data were produced by immunoSEQ multiplex PCR, yet TCRdb's version contains in-frame clones alone and is incomplete. The table includes some 270,000 clones, around 81% detected once. Sequenced: PBMCs or T cells enriched from blood (not recorded which). The receptors originated from a man between 45 and 60 years old who had recovered from COVID-19.

The chain has TRBV9 and TRBJ2-7; TRBD1 is a possible D gene (6 bases). The CDR3 runs 14 residues. V was clipped by 3 bases and J by 3 bases, with 13 bases between them. Germline values: CDR1 SGDLS, CDR2 YYNGEE. For the CDR3, the DNA is TGTGCCAGCAGCGAAGGCCTACAGGGCTACGAGCAGTACTTC. Translated: CASSEGLQGYEQYF.

The V and J genes are TRBV6-2 or TRBV6-3 and TRBJ2-7, with D possibly being TRBD2 (5 bases). The germline V and J ends were trimmed by 6 bases and 3 bases, with 18 bases remaining between them. The CDR3 sequence is 15 residues long. CDR1 is MNHEY, CDR2 SVGEGT, per germline. The CDR3 nucleotides read TGTGCCAGCAGCCTCCTCGCGGGCAATAACTACGAGCAGTACTTC. It yields the protein CASSLLAGNNYEQYF.

This clone was picked up one time. This chain connects TRBV6-5 to TRBJ1-6; no definite D call. CDR1 is MNHEY, CDR2 SVGAGI, per germline. This CDR3 region has 14 residues. V lost 6 bases and J 15 bases, leaving 21 bases between the germline ends. DNA for the CDR3: TGTGCCAGCAGCTCCTCCGGAGCGGCTGTGGTCCTCCACTTT. Translating it yields CASSSSGAAVVLHF.

Worth noting for this clone: A read error may produce the germline difference seen at one junction end. The chain is built from TRBV30 and TRBJ1-2; 7 bases match TRBD1. The CDR3 loop spans 12 amino acids. Per germline, CDR1 GTSNPN and CDR2 SVGIG (reference sequence). CDR3 loop: CAWDPGQSYIFF. Written as DNA, the CDR3 is TGTGCCTGGGATCCGGGACAGAGCTATATCTTCTTC.

The genes are TRBV2 and TRBJ2-5; 9 bases are shared with TRBD1. From germline, CDR1 is SNHLY and CDR2 FYNNEI. The CDR3 contains 12 residues. V lost 7 bases and J lost 5; bases outside the gene matches: 2. The CDR3 region has the DNA TGTGCCAGCATTGGACAGGGGGAGACCCAGTACTTC. Its protein product is CASIGQGETQYF.

The chain uses TRBV10-3 and TRBJ2-1; 9 bases are shared with TRBD1. Germline V CDR1 and CDR2: ENHRY, SYGVKD. This CDR3 comprises 16 residues. The V gene end was trimmed by 3 bases and the J gene end by 7 bases; junction bases not matched to a gene: 10. DNA for the CDR3: TGTGCCATCAGTGACCCTCCGGGACAGGGATGGAATGAGCAGTTCTTC. Amino acid sequence: CAISDPPGQGWNEQFF.

CDR3: CASSADYAGTQYF. The CDR3 DNA sequence: TGTGCCAGCAGCGCAGACTATGCAGGGACCCAGTACTTC. The chain employs TRBV7-2 and TRBJ2-5; D might be TRBD2 (5 bases). The germline V gene has CDR1 SGHTA and CDR2 FQGNSA. The CDR3 consists of 13 residues. The V end lost 5 bases, the J end lost 7 bases, and 14 bases lay between the germline ends.

CDR3 DNA: TGTGCCAGCGTCCCTTACCCGGGTGAGCAGTTCTTC. Translating gives CASVPYPGEQFF. The rearrangement links TRBV28 to TRBJ2-1; D not resolved. V lost 8 bases and J 9 bases, leaving 14 bases between the germline ends. Germline CDR1 MDHEN, CDR2 SYDVKM. This CDR3 comprises 12 residues.

The sample holds one count of this clone. The rearrangement links TRBV6-5 to TRBJ2-5; TRBD2 is a possible D gene (6 bases). The V end was cut by 5 bases, the J end by 2 bases, with 12 bases between. The CDR3 is 14 residues long. Germline V CDR1 and CDR2: MNHEY, SVGAGI. As DNA, the CDR3 is TGTGCCAGCAGTCCCCGGGACTTACAAGAGACCCAGTACTTC. This sequence encodes CASSPRDLQETQYF.

The chain joins TRBV12-3 or TRBV12-4 to TRBJ2-7, with D possibly being TRBD2 (6 bases). Deletions cut 8 bases from V and 3 bases from J, with 11 bases between. The CDR3 spans 12 residues. This CDR3 is CASRGIRYEQYF. The CDR3 nucleotides read TGTGCCAGCCGGGGGATACGCTACGAGCAGTACTTC.

The V call is TRBV20-1, the J call TRBJ2-5, with TRBD2 matching over 7 bases. The ends lost 3 bases at V and 4 bases at J; junction bases unmatched: 5. The CDR3 spans 13 residues. Germline values: CDR1 DFQATT, CDR2 SNEGSKA (reference sequence). The CDR3 DNA is TGCAGTGCTAGTTCCTGGGGGGGAGAGACCCAGTACTTC. It encodes CSASSWGGETQYF.

V is TRBV23-1 and J is TRBJ1-1; D is perhaps TRBD1 (5 bases). TRBV23-1 is marked as an open reading frame, function uncertain. CDR3 length equals 10 residues. V lost 10 bases to trimming and J lost 8 bases, with 11 bases between them. The CDR3: CATGGGEAFF. In nucleotides, the CDR3 is TGCGCCACCGGGGGTGGAGAAGCTTTCTTT.

This chain connects TRBV2 to TRBJ1-5; 7 bases are shared with TRBD1. The CDR3 contains 15 residues. The junction had 9 bases not matched to a gene; V was cut back by 6 bases and J by 4 bases. CDR1 and CDR2 from the germline V gene are SNHLY and FYNNEI. The CDR3 loop is CASSRNRDRNQPQHF. In DNA, the CDR3 is TGTGCCAGCAGCCGGAACCGGGACAGAAATCAGCCCCAGCATTTT.

This chain connects TRBV6-1 to TRBJ2-1, with no clear D. The V gene lost 3 bases and the J gene lost 9 bases, with 15 bases spanning the gap. The V gene's germline CDR1 is MNHNS and CDR2 SASEGT. The CDR3 spans 14 residues. Written as DNA, the CDR3 is TGTGCCAGCAGTGATACCCTGGCGACGGGTGAGCAGTTCTTC. It codes for CASSDTLATGEQFF.